The 9 T cell receptor beta chains in this list originate from one sample, sequenced in a study of regulatory T cells in long-lasting Graves disease. Investigators prepared the TCR beta libraries by applying iRepertoire HTBI primers and Arm-PCR of CDR3 regions. TCRdb reprocessed the multiplex PCR reads with MiXCR, giving one entry per CDR3 protein. The sample records approximately 380,000 distinct CDR3 sequences, under 25% being singletons. Time point denoted: persistent/refractory GD, antithyroid drugs over 5 years with positive TRAb. After RNA was extracted from PBMCs, the TCR library was made from it. This sample comprised peripheral blood mononuclear cells (PBMCs), obtained when the disease was refractory, from a patient treated with antithyroid drugs. The receptors were gathered from a female donor with Graves disease.

This clonotype has just a few counts. V gene TRBV28 combines with J gene TRBJ1-2; D unclear. Per the germline V gene, CDR1 is MDHEN and CDR2 is SYDVKM. The CDR3 runs to 14 residues. V lost 6 bases, J lost 8 bases, and 19 bases lay in between. The CDR3 is CASSPRPILGGYTF. CDR3 in DNA: TGTGCCAGCAGCCCCCGCCCAATACTAGGGGGCTACACCTTC.

In its sample, this clonotype was seen a few times. This chain joins TRBV5-6 and TRBJ2-2; D perhaps matches TRBD2 (6 bases). The CDR3 runs to 17 residues. Germline V lookup: CDR1 SGHDT, CDR2 YYEEEE. Deletions cut 4 bases from V and 4 bases from J, with 20 bases between. This CDR3 is CASSRGVPTLGTGELFF. The CDR3, as DNA: TGTGCCAGCAGCCGCGGGGTCCCCACCCTTGGCACCGGGGAGCTGTTTTTT. Full variable domain (missing parts from reference TRBV5-6 and TRBJ2-2): DAGVTQSPTHLIKTRGQQVTLRCSPKSGHDTVSWYQQALGQGPQFIFQYYEEEERQRGNFPDRFSGHQFPNYSSELNVNALLLGDSALYLCASSRGVPTLGTGELFFGEGSRLTVL.

Ten or more counts support this clonotype. The chain links TRBV6-2 or TRBV6-3 to TRBJ1-2; 8 positions match TRBD1. This CDR3 is 15 amino acids long. CDR1 and CDR2 (germline): MNHEY, SVGEGT. With 2 bases clipped from V and 6 bases from J, the junction kept 8 bases outside the gene matches. This CDR3 is CASSYEIPGGHGYTF. The CDR3 DNA is TGTGCCAGCAGTTACGAGATCCCAGGGGGCCATGGCTACACCTTC.

A word on this clonotype: Compared with germline, one end of the junction differs, possibly owing to a read error. The rearrangement joins TRBV5-1 to TRBJ2-2; D perhaps matches TRBD2 (5 bases). Germline assignment: CDR1 SGHRS and CDR2 YFSETQ. This CDR3 spans 16 amino acids. Here the CDR3 reads CASSSYSQKNTGELFF. Written as DNA, the CDR3 is TGCGCCAGCAGCTCCTACTCACAGAAGAACACCGGGGAGCTGTTCTTT.

V usage is TRBV9 and J usage is TRBJ2-5; 7 nucleotides agree with TRBD1. V dropped 4 bases and J dropped 1; count of bases not matched to a gene: 4. The CDR3 has 14 amino acids. Germline V lookup: CDR1 SGDLS, CDR2 YYNGEE. The CDR3 DNA reads TGTGCCAGCAGCACACAGGGGTCCCAAGAGACCCAGTACTTC. It codes for CASSTQGSQETQYF.

The chain combines TRBV20-1 with TRBJ2-5; D is possibly TRBD1 or TRBD2 (6 bases each). Per germline, CDR1 DFQATT and CDR2 SNEGSKA (reference sequence). The CDR3 has 14 amino acids. Trimming removed 0 bases from V and 5 bases from J, with 13 bases in between. The CDR3 loop is CSAREAGAGETQYF. The CDR3 DNA follows: TGCAGTGCTAGAGAAGCAGGGGCGGGGGAGACCCAGTACTTC.

The chain combines TRBV7-9 with TRBJ2-1, with 8 bases matching TRBD2. V was pared by 0 bases and J by 0 bases, with 4 bases of the junction left unmatched. The CDR3 consists of 17 residues. Germline CDR1 and CDR2: SEHNR and FQNEAQ (reference sequence). In nucleotides, the CDR3 is TGTGCCAGCAGCTTAGCAAGCGGGAGCTCCTCCTACAATGAGCAGTTCTTC. Residues: CASSLASGSSSYNEQFF.

The sample holds a few counts of this clonotype. V is TRBV7-9 and J is TRBJ1-1; no clear D. The germline CDR1 and CDR2 sequences are SEHNR and FQNEAQ (reference sequence). The ends were cut back, 1 base at V and 4 bases at J, with 13 bases in the middle. The CDR3 spans 15 residues. The CDR3 DNA reads as TGTGCCAGCAGCTTAGGAGGCCCTGTGGGCACTGAAGCTTTCTTT. Its translation: CASSLGGPVGTEAFF.

This clonotype was seen repeatedly, ten times or more. The J gene is TRBJ1-1, the V gene TRBV7-9, with D possibly matching TRBD1 (6 bases). Per germline, CDR1 SEHNR and CDR2 FQNEAQ (reference sequence). This CDR3 has 13 residues. The germline V and J ends were trimmed by 6 bases and 7 bases, with 15 bases remaining between them. This CDR3 is CASSLGGPREAFF. CDR3 DNA sequence: TGTGCCAGCAGTCTGGGGGGCCCTCGTGAAGCTTTCTTT.